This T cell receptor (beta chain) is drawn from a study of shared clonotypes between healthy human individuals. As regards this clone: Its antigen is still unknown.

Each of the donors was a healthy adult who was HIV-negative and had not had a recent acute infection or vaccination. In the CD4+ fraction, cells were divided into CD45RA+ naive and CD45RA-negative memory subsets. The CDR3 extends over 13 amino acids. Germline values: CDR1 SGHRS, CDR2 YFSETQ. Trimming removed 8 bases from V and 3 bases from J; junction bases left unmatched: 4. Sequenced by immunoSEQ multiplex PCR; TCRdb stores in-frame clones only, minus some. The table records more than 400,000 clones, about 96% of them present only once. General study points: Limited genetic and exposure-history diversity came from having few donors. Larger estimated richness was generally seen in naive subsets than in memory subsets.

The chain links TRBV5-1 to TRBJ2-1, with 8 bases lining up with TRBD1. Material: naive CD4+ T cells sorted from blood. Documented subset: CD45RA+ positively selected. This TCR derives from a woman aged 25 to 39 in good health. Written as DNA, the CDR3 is TGCGCCAGTACGGGACAGGTCTACAATGAGCAGTTCTTC. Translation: CASTGQVYNEQFF. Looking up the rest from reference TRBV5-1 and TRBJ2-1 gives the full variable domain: KAGVTQTPRYLIKTRGQQVTLSCSPISGHRSVSWYQQTPGQGLQFLFEYFSETQRNKGNFPGRFSGRQFSNSRSEMNVSTLELGDSALYLCASTGQVYNEQFFGPGTRLTVL.